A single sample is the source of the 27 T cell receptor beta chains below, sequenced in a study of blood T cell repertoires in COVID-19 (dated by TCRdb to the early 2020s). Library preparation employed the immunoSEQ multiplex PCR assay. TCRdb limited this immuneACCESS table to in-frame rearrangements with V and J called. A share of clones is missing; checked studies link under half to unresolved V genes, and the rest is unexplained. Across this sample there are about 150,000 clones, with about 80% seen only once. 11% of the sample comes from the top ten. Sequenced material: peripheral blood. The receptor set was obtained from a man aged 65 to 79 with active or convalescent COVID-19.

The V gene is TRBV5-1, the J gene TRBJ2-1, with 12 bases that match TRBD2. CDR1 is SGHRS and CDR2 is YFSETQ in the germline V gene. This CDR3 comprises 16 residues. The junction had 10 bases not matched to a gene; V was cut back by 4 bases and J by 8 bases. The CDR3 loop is CASSHTTSGSTDEQFF. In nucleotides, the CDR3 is TGCGCCAGCAGCCACACGACTAGCGGGAGCACGGATGAGCAGTTCTTC.

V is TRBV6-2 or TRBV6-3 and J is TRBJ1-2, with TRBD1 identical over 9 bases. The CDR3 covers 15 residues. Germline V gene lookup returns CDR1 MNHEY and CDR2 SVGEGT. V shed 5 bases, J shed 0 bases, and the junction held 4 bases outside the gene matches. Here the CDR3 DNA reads TGTGCCAGCAGTCCGGGACAGGGAGCTAACTATGGCTACACCTTC. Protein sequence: CASSPGQGANYGYTF.

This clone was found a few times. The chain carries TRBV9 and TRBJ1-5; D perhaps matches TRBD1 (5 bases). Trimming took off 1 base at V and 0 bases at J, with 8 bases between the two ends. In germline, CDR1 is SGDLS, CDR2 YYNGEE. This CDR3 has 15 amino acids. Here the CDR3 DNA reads TGTGCCAGCAGCGTATGGGGGGATAGCAATCAGCCCCAGCATTTT. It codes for CASSVWGDSNQPQHF.

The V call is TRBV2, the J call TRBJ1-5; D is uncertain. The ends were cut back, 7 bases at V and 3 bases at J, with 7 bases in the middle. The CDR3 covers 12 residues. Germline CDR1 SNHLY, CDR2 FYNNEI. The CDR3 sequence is CASKLSNQPQHF. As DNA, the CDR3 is TGTGCCAGCAAACTTTCCAATCAGCCCCAGCATTTT.

Here the CDR3 DNA reads TGTGCCAGCGCCCCCGGCGGGGGCACAGATACGCAGTATTTT. It codes for CASAPGGGTDTQYF. The V call is TRBV7-6, the J call TRBJ2-3; tentatively, D is TRBD2 (6 bases). Germline V lookup: CDR1 SGHVS, CDR2 FNYEAQ. The CDR3 has 14 amino acids. V lost 8 bases and J lost 1, with 13 bases in between.

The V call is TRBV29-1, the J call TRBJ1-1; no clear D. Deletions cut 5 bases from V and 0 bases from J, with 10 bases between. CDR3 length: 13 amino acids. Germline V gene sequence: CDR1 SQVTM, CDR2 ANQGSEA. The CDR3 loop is CSVIIDLNTEAFF. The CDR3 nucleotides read TGCAGCGTTATAATAGATTTGAACACTGAAGCTTTCTTT.

CDR3 bases: TGTGCCAGCAGCCAAACAACTAGCGGGAGGTTCTACAATGAGCAGTTCTTC. Residues: CASSQTTSGRFYNEQFF. This chain connects TRBV3-1 (or the pseudogene TRBV3-2) to TRBJ2-1; TRBD2 agrees at 12 bases. Trimming took 2 bases from V and 3 from J; bases not matched to a gene: 5. Germline V CDR1 and CDR2: LGHDT, YNNKEL (reference sequence). This CDR3 comprises 17 residues.

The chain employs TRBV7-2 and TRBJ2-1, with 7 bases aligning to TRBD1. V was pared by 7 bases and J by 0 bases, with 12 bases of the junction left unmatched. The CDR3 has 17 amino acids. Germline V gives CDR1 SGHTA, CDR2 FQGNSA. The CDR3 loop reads CASTLRDSPSSYNEQFF. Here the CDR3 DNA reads TGTGCCAGCACTCTTCGGGACAGCCCCAGCTCCTACAATGAGCAGTTCTTC.

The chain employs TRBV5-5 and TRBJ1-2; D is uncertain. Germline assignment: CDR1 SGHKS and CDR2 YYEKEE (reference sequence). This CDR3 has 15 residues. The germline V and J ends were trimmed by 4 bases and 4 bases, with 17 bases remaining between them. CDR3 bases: TGTGCCAGCAGCCTACGACCCGACGGCGGCTATGGCTACACCTTC. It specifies CASSLRPDGGYGYTF.

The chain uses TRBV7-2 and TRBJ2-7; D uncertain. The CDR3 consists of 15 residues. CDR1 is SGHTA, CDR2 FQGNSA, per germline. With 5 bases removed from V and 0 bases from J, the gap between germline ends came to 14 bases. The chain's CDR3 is CASSPRQRSSYEQYF. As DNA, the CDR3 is TGTGCCAGCAGCCCCCGTCAGAGGAGCTCCTACGAGCAGTACTTC.

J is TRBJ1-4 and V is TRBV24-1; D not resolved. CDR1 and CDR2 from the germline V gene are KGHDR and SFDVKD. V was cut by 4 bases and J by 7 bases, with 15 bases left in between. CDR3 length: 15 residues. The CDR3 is CATSDPDHRGEKLFF. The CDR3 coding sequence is TGTGCCACCAGTGACCCCGACCATCGGGGTGAAAAACTGTTTTTT.

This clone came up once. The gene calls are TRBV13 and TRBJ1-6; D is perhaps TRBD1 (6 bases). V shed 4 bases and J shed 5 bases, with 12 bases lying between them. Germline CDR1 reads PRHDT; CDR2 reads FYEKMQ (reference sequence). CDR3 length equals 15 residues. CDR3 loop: CASSSRTDHNSPLHF. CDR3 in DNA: TGTGCCAGCAGCTCTCGGACAGACCATAATTCACCCCTCCACTTT.

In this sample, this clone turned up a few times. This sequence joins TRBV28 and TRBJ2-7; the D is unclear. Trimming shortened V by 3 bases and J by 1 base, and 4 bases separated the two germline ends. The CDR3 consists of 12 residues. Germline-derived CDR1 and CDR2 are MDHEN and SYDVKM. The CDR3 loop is CASSFSSYEQYF. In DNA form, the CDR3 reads TGTGCCAGCAGTTTCTCTTCCTACGAGCAGTACTTC.

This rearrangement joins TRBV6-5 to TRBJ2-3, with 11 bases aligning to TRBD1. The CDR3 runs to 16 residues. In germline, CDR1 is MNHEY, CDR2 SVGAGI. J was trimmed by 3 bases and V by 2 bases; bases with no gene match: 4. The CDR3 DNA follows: TGTGCCAGCAGTTACGGCGGACAGGGGGCAACAGATACGCAGTATTTT. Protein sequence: CASSYGGQGATDTQYF.

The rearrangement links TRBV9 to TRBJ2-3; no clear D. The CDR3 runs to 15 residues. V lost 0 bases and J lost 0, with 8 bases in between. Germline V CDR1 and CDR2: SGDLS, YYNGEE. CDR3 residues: CASSVDLLSTDTQYF. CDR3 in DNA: TGTGCCAGCAGCGTAGACCTACTGAGCACAGATACGCAGTATTTT.

The DNA of the CDR3 is TGTGCCAGCAGCCAAGTCCGGACAGGGGACAGAAGTTCACCCCTCCACTTT. Protein product: CASSQVRTGDRSSPLHF. The chain joins TRBV14 to TRBJ1-6; 9 bases fit TRBD1. The V gene end was trimmed by 1 base and the J gene end by 9 bases; junction bases not matched to a gene: 10. Germline V gene sequence: CDR1 SGHDN, CDR2 FVKESK. This CDR3 spans 17 amino acids.

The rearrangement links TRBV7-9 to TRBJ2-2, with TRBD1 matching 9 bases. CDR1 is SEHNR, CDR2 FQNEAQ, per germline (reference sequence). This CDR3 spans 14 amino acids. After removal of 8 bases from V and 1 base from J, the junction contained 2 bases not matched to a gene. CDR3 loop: CASLGQGNTGELFF. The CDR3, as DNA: TGTGCCAGCTTGGGACAGGGGAACACCGGGGAGCTGTTTTTT.

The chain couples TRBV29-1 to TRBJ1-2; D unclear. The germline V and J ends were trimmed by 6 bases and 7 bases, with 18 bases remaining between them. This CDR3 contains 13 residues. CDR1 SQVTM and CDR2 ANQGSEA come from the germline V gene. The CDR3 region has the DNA TGCAGCGTGCTCCTCCAGGCGGGAAGTGGCTACACCTTC. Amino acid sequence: CSVLLQAGSGYTF.

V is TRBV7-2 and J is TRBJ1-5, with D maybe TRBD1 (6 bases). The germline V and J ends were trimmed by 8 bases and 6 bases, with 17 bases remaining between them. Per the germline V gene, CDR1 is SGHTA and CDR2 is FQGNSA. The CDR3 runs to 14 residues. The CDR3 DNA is TGTGCCAGCGAGACTTCGGGGGGCAGTCAGCCCCAGCATTTT. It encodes CASETSGGSQPQHF.

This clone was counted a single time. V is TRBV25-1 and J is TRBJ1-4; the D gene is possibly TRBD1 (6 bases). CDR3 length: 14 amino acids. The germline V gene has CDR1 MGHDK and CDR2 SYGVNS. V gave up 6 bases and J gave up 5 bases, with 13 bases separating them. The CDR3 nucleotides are TGTGCCAGCAGGCCGACAGGCGAAAATGAAAAACTGTTTTTT. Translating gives CASRPTGENEKLFF.

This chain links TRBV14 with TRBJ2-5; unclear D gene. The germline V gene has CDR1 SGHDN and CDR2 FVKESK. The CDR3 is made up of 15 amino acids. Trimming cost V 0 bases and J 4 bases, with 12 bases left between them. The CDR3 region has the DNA TGTGCCAGCAGCCAAGAGTCCAGTCGTCTAGAGACCCAGTACTTC. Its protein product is CASSQESSRLETQYF.

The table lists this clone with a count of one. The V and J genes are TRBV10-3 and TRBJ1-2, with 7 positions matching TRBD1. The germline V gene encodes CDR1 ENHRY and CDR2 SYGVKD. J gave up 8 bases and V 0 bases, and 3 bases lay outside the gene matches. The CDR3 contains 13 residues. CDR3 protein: CAISESGQWGYTF. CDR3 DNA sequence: TGTGCCATCAGTGAGTCGGGACAGTGGGGCTACACCTTC.

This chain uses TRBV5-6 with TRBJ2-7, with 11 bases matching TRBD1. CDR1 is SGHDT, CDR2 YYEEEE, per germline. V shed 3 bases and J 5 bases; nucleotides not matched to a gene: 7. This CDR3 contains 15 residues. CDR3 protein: CASSWRTGGFHEQYF. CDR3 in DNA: TGTGCCAGCAGCTGGAGGACAGGGGGCTTCCACGAGCAGTACTTC.

The CDR3 region is CSVEAGRQETQYF. CDR3 nucleotides: TGCAGCGTTGAGGCAGGGCGCCAAGAGACCCAGTACTTC. V gene TRBV29-1 combines with J gene TRBJ2-5, with a weak D call TRBD1 (5 bases). V was cut by 3 bases and J by 1 base, with 9 bases left in between. In germline, CDR1 is SQVTM, CDR2 ANQGSEA. The CDR3 totals 13 residues.

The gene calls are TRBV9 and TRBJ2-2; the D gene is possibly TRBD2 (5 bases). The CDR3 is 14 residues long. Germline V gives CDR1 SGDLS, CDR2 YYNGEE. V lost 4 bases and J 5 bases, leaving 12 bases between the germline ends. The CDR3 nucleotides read TGTGCCAGCAGCCTAAATAGGGAGACCGGGGAGCTGTTTTTT. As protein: CASSLNRETGELFF.

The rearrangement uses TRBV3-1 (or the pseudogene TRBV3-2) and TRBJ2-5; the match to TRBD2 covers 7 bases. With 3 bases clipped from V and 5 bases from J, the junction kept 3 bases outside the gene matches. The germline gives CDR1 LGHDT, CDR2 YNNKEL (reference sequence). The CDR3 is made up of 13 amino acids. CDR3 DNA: TGTGCCAGCAGCCAGGGGACTAAGGAGACCCAGTACTTC. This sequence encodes CASSQGTKETQYF.

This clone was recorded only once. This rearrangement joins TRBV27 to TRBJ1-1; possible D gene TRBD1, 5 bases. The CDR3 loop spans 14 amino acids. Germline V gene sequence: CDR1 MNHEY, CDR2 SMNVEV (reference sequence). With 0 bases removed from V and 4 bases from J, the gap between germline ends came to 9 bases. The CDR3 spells CASSLSPGGTEAFF. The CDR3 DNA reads TGTGCCAGCAGTTTATCGCCGGGGGGCACTGAAGCTTTCTTT.